This T cell receptor (beta chain) derives from a study of T cells in localized non-small cell lung cancer (TCRdb year 2020). Turning to the overall study: The study analyzed T cell repertoires of approximately 240 early-stage NSCLC patients, comparing tumors and uninvolved tumor-adjacent lungs. The cohort consisted of 236 treatment-naive NSCLC patients whose localized lung tumors had been resected. NSCLC patients had a mean age of roughly 66 years, and around 140 were male and 107 female.

The research as a whole found: Because multi-region tumor sequencing was not done, intratumor heterogeneity could not be ruled out. Uninvolved tumor-adjacent lung showed the highest T cell clonality, higher than tumor, which suggests more focused antigenic responses in the uninvolved tumor-adjacent lung. Longer overall survival was associated with higher T cell density in blood, whereas shorter survival was associated with higher clonality in adjacent lung. A median of roughly 60 of the top 100 tumor clones turned up in the paired uninvolved adjacent lung, and roughly 28 of those clones also ranked among the top 100 of that same adjacent lung. Because the study design was exploratory, TCR variables were selected using unadjusted p-values without false-discovery rate correction.

Here V drops 5 bases and J drops 2 bases, and the junction holds 6 bases not matched to any gene. From cysteine to phenylalanine, the CDR3 is 15 amino acids long. CDR3 DNA only is kept here, 45 bases in frame from base 1. CDR1 MNHGY and CDR2 SAAAGT were looked up in the germline V gene. This clone has more than one count but fewer than ten. The clone's antigen remains unknown. The record has no base qualities; no much larger clone is one base away. TCR beta CDR3 regions were sequenced from DNA using the immunoSEQ Assay. Per the authors' processing: T cell density was computed as TCR beta template counts normalized to usable DNA estimated by amplifying housekeeping genes. Using the preseqR package, richness was estimated by extrapolating to 120,000 templates for tissue samples and 400,000 templates for PBMC samples. Clonality was taken to be one minus Pielou's evenness. To identify tissue-enriched TCRs, differential abundance testing was run on productive amino-acid clonotypes with a minimum total count of 5 and an alpha of 0.1. The Jaccard Index and the Morisita Overlap Index were used to measure how much the repertoires overlapped between compartments. GLIPH grouped TCR beta CDR3s together with public tetramer-defined viral CDR3s, and a viral motif had to include at least three viral sequences and show V-gene enrichment. As stored in TCRdb, this immuneACCESS dataset retains in-frame rearrangements with V and J assigned. A fraction of the clones does not appear; measured against another copy, unresolved V genes explain less than half of the discrepancy, and the remainder lacks a known reason. V, J and clone size were drawn from that table, and D and trimming were deduced from the DNA. Across this sample there are just under 6,000 clones, with less than 25% seen only once. The ten largest clones take up 8% to 10% of the sample.

At diagnosis, peripheral blood, uninvolved tumor-adjacent lung and tumor were collected and stored as a combination of fresh-frozen and FFPE material. The chain joins TRBV6-8 to TRBJ1-2; TRBD1 matches 9 bases in the middle. This specimen was lung tumor tissue, taken before any cancer treatment. This receptor was identified in a female donor older than 55 with stage I lung adenocarcinoma. The DNA sequence is as follows: TGTGCCAGCAGTCGAGGGACAGGGAGAAACTATGGCTACACCTTC. Its protein is CASSRGTGRNYGYTF.